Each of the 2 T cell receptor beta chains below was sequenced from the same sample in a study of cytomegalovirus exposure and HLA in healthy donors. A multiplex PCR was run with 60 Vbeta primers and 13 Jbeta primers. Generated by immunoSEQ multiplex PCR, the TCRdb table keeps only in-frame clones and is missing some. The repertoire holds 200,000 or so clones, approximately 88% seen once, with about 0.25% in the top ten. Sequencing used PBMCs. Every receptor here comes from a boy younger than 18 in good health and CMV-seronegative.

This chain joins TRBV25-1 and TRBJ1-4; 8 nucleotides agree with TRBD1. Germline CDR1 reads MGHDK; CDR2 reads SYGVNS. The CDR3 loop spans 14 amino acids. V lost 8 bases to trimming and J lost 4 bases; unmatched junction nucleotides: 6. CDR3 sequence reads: CASARQGFNEKLFF. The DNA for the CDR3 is TGTGCCAGCGCCCGACAGGGGTTTAATGAAAAACTGTTTTTT.

CDR3 sequence (DNA): TGTGCCAGCAGCACAAGAGGCGGGAGCTCCTACGAGCAGTACTTC. This gives the protein CASSTRGGSSYEQYF. The V call is TRBV11-2, the J call TRBJ2-7, with TRBD2 matching 7 bases. The CDR3 is 15 residues long. Looked up from germline, CDR1 is SGHAT and CDR2 is FQNNGV. With 5 bases clipped from V and 0 bases from J, the junction kept 7 bases outside the gene matches.